This T cell receptor beta chain was sequenced in a study of CD8+CD57+ T cells in acquired aplastic anemia. Profiles of TCR beta VDJ and CDR3 were generated from a genomic DNA template. TCRdb reprocessed the reads via MiXCR and lists one record per CDR3 protein. Here the sample spans around 190,000 distinct CDR3 sequences, roughly half being singletons. Trimming at V came to 7 bases and at J to 2 bases, leaving 17 bases not matched to a gene. This CDR3 is built from 18 residues. Germline V CDR1 and CDR2: LNHDA, SQIVND (reference sequence). The material sequenced was sorted CD4+, CD8+, or CD8+CD57+ T cells (not recorded which) from PBMCs. The chain links TRBV19 to TRBJ1-2, with 9 bases lining up with TRBD1. The sequence came from a human donor in good health, serving as a control. CDR3 residues: CASTAQPQGTGPNYGYTF. CDR3 nucleotide sequence: TGTGCCAGTACGGCACAGCCCCAGGGGACAGGGCCGAACTATGGCTACACCTTC.